The clone carrying this TCR beta chain appeared a single time. Germline-derived CDR1 and CDR2 are GTSNPN and SVGIG (reference sequence). This CDR3 is 15 amino acids long. Trimming pared 0 bases from V and 8 bases from J, leaving 19 bases between. Here immunoSEQ multiplex PCR was the method, and the copy in TCRdb shows in-frame clones only, minus some. The sample carries 300,000 to 400,000 clones, over 75% recorded once. The data stem from a study of Ad26.COV2.S vaccination and SARS-CoV-2 variants. Treatment reported: around 19 received Ad26.COV2.S at low or high dose, single or two shots; several received placebo; per-sample allocation not given. Day 63 after the first vaccine or placebo injection was the time point for sampling.

V is TRBV30 and J is TRBJ1-2, with no clear D. Sequences were derived from peripheral blood, sampled in a trial of Ad26.COV2.S vaccine versus placebo. The sequence derives from a person between 18 and 60 years old who received the Ad26.COV2.S COVID-19 vaccine or a placebo. The DNA of the CDR3 is TGTGCCTGGAGTGTACCACAGCTCGTATATCAGGGCTACACCTTC. Its translation is CAWSVPQLVYQGYTF.